This T cell receptor beta chain was identified in a study of T cells in women clearing cervical HPV infection. Comments on this clone: The antigen is unknown. The DNA ends 3 residues before the CDR3 does, and the rest of the CDR3 is filled in from the germline J gene.

Regarding the study as a whole: Cases carried less TRBV6-7 than controls: approximately 0.1% versus 0.16%.

Assay used: immunoSEQ multiplex PCR; TCRdb lists only in-frame clones, some missing. The table for this sample gives roughly 20,000 clones. V was pared by 7 bases and J by 4 bases, with 16 bases between. The CDR3 totals 14 residues. Germline assignment: CDR1 SEHNR and CDR2 FQNEAQ (reference sequence). The chain employs TRBV7-9 and TRBJ1-1; unclear D gene. This clonotype was sampled from a woman aged 18-70 years with a cervical HPV16 infection that either progressed to CIN3+ or cleared (not recorded which). Sequenced: blood buffy coat. CDR3 bases read: TGTGCCAGCATGAGCGAGAGTCGGGGCACTGAA. It translates to CASMSESRGTE. The entire CDR3 protein reads CASMSESRGTEAFF.